This TCR beta chain originates from a study of cytomegalovirus exposure and HLA in healthy donors. PCR used 60 Vbeta primers and 13 Jbeta primers. Study processing details: As a later analysis found, there were around 86 million unique TCR beta chains, of which 8.5 million to 13 million were shared. Repertoires were generated with immunoSEQ multiplex PCR, while TCRdb's copy carries only in-frame clones and drops some. For V, J and clone size, that table is used; D and trimming come from the DNA. Of some 150,000 clones detected, roughly 76% appear once; the ten largest clones hold less than 15%. Whole-study findings and limits: The study listed some 160 cytomegalovirus-associated TCR beta chains. A further, later analysis showed that HLA-associated TCR beta chains (compared with equally common others) were more clonally expanded.

Germline V gene data show CDR1 as SEHNR and CDR2 as FQNEAQ (reference sequence). The CDR3 spans 12 residues. Details on this clone: The antigen is unknown. A junction end diverges from the germline sequence, so it may reflect a read error.

The chain recombines TRBV7-9 with TRBJ1-1; D call uncertain. The TCR was taken from a woman aged 50 to 60 in good health and CMV-seronegative. Sequenced input: PBMCs. The CDR3 sequence: CSSSLDAAAAFF. The DNA of the CDR3 is TGTTCCAGCAGCTTGGATGCAGCGGCAGCTTTCTTT.